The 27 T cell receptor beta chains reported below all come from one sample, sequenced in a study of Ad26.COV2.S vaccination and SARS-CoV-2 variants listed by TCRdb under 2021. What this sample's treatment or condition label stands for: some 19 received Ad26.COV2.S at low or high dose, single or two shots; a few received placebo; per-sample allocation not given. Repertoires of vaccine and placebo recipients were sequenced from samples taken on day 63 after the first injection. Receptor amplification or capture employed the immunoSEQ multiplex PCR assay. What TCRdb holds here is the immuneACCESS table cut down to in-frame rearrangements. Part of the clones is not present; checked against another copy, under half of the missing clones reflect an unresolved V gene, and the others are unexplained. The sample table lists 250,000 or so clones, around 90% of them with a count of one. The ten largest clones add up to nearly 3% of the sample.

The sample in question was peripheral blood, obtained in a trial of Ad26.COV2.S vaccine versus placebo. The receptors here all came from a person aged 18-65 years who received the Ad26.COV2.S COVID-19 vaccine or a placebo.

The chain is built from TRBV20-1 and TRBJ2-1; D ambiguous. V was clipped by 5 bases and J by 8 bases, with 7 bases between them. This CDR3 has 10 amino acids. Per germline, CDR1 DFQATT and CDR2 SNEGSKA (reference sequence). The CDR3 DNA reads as TGCAGTGCTTCGATTCATGAGCAGTTCTTC. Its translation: CSASIHEQFF.

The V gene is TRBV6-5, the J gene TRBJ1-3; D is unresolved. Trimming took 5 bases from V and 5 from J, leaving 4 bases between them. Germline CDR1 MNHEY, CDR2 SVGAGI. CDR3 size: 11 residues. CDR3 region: CASSTRNTIYF. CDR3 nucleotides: TGTGCCAGCAGTACCAGAAACACCATATATTTT.

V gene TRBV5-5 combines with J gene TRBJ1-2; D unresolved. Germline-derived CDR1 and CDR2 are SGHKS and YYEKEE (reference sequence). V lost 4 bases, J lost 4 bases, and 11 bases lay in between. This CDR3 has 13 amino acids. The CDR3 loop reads CASSVMAAYGYTF. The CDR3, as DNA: TGTGCCAGCAGCGTGATGGCCGCCTATGGCTACACCTTC.

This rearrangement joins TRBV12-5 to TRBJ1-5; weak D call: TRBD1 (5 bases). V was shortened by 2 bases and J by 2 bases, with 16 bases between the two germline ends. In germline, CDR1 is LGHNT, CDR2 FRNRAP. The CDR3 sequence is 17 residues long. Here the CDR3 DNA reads TGTGCTAGTGGTTTGATCCCCGGCAGGGAGGGCAATCAGCCCCAGCATTTT. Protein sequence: CASGLIPGREGNQPQHF.

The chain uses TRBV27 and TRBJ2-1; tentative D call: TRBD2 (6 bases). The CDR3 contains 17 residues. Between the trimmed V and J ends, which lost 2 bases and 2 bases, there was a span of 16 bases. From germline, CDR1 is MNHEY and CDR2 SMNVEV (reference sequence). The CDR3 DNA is TGTGCCAGCAGTTTAGAAGGGGCGGGGACCCCCTACAATGAGCAGTTCTTC. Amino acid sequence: CASSLEGAGTPYNEQFF.

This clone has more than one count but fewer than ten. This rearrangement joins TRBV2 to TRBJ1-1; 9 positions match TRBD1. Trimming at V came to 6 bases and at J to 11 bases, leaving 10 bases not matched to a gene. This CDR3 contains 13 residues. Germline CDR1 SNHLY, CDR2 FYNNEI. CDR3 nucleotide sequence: TGTGCCAGCAGGCGACAGGGGGTAGGGGTCGCTTTCTTT. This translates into CASRRQGVGVAFF.

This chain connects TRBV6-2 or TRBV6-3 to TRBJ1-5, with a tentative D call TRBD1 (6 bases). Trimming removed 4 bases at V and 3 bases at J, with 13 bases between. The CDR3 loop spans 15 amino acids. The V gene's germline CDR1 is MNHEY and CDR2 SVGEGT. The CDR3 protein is CASSLYRELNQPQHF. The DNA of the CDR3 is TGTGCCAGCAGTTTGTACAGGGAGCTCAATCAGCCCCAGCATTTT.

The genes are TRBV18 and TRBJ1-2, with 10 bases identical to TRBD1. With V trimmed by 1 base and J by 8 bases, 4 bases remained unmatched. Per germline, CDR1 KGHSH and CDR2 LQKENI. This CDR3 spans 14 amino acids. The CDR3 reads CASSPQGQGYGYTF. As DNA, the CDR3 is TGTGCCAGCTCACCACAGGGACAGGGGTACGGCTACACCTTC.

CDR3 sequence reads: CASSARQTPVLATEAFF. CDR3 sequence (DNA): TGTGCCAGCAGCGCTCGACAGACTCCCGTTCTTGCCACTGAAGCTTTCTTT. The rearrangement uses TRBV5-7 and TRBJ1-1, with D perhaps matching TRBD1 (5 bases). TRBV5-7 is recorded as an ORF, its role being uncertain. CDR3 length: 17 amino acids. V lost 4 bases to trimming and J lost 4 bases, with 23 bases between them.

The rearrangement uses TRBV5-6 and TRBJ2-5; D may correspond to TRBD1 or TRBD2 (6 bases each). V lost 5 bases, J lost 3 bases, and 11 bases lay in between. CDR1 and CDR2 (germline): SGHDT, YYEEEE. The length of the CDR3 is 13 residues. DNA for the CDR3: TGTGCCAGCAGACGGGGGCAGGAAGAGACCCAGTACTTC. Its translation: CASRRGQEETQYF. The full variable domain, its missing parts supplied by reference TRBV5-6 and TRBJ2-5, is DAGVTQSPTHLIKTRGQQVTLRCSPKSGHDTVSWYQQALGQGPQFIFQYYEEEERQRGNFPDRFSGHQFPNYSSELNVNALLLGDSALYLCASRRGQEETQYFGPGTRLLVL.

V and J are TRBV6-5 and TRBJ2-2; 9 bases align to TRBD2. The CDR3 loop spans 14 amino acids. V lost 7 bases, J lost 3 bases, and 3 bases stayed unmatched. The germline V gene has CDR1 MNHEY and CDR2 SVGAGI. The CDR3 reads CASMAGGYTGELFF. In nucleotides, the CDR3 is TGTGCCAGCATGGCGGGGGGGTACACCGGGGAGCTGTTTTTT.

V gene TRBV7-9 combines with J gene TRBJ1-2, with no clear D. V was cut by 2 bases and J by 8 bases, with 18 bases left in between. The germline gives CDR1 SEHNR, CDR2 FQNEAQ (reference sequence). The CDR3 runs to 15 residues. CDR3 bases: TGTGCCAGCAGCTTACCGGCCTTTTCAGTGTCAGGCTACACCTTC. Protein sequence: CASSLPAFSVSGYTF.

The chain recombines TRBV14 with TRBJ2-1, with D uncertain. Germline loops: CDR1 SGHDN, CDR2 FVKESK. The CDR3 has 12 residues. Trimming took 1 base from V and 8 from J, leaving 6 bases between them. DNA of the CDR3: TGTGCCAGCAGCCAAGCCGGTGATGAGCAGTTCTTC. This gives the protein CASSQAGDEQFF.

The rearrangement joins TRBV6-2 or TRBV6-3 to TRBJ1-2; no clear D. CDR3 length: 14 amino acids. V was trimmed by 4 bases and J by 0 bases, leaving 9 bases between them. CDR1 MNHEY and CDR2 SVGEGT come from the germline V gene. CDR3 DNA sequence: TGTGCCAGCAGTTTCGACGGAGCTAACTATGGCTACACCTTC. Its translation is CASSFDGANYGYTF.

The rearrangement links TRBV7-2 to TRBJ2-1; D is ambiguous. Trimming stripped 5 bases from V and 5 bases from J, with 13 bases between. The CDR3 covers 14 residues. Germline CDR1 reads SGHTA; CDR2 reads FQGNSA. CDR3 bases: TGTGCCAGCAGCCGTGTGGGCCAGGACAATGAGCAGTTCTTC. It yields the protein CASSRVGQDNEQFF.

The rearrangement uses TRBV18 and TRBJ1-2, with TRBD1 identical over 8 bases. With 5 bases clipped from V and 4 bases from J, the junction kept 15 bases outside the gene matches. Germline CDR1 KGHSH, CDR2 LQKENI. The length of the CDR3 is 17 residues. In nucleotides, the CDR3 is TGTGCCAGCTCATCTGGACAGGGTTTAATAGGGACCTATGGCTACACCTTC. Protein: CASSSGQGLIGTYGYTF. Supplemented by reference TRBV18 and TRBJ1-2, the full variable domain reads NAGVMQNPRHLVRRRGQEARLRCSPMKGHSHVYWYRQLPEEGLKFMVYLQKENIIDESGMPKERFSAEFPKEGPSILRIQQVVRGDSAAYFCASSSGQGLIGTYGYTFGSGTRLTVV.

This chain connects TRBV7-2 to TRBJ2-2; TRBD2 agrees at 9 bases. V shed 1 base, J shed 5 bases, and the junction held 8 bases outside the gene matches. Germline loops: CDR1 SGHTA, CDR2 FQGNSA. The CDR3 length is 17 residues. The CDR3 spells CASSLVASGVRTGELFF. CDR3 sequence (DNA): TGTGCCAGCAGCTTAGTGGCTAGCGGGGTTCGGACCGGGGAGCTGTTTTTT.

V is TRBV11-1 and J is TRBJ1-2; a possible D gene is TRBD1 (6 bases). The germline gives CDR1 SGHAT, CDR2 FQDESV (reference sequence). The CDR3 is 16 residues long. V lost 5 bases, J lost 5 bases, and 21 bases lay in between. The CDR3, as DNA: TGTGCCAGCAGCCAACTCTTGGGGGCACCCACATATGGCTACACCTTC. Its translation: CASSQLLGAPTYGYTF.

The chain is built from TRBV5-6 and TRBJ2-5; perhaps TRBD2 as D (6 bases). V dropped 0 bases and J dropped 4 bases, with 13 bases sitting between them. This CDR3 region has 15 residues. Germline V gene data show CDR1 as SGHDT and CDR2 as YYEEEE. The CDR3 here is CASSLVGGAGETQYF. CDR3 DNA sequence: TGTGCCAGCAGCTTGGTTGGCGGGGCGGGAGAGACCCAGTACTTC.

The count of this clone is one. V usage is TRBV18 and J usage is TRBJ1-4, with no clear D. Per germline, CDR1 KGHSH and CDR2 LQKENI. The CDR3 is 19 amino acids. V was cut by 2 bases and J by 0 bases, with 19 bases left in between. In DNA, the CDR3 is TGTGCCAGCTCACCAACTCCTATACGGGAGACGGCAACTAATGAAAAACTGTTTTTT. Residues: CASSPTPIRETATNEKLFF.

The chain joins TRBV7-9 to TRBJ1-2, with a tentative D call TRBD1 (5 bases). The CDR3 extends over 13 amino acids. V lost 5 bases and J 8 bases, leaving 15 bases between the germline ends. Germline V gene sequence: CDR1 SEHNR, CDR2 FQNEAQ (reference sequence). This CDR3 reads CASSQLQGGGYTF. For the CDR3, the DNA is TGTGCCAGCAGCCAACTCCAGGGAGGAGGCTACACCTTC.

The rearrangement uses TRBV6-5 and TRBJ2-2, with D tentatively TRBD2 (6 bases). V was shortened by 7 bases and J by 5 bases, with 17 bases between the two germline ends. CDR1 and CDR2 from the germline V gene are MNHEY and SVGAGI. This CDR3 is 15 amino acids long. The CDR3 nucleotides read TGTGCCAGCAAAAAAGCGGGTACTGCAACCGGGGAGCTGTTTTTT. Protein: CASKKAGTATGELFF.

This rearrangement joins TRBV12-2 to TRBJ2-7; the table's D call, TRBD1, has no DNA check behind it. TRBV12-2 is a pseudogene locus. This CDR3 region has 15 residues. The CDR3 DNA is TGTGCAAGTCGCGCATCCCGGGACAGCTCCTACGAGCAGTACGTC. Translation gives CASRASRDSSYEQYV.

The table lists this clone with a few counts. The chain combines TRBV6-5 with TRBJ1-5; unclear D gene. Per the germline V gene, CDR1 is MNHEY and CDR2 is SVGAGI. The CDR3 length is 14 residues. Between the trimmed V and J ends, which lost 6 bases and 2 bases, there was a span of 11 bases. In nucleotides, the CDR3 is TGTGCCAGCAGGACGGGGTTTGGCAATCAGCCCCAGCATTTT. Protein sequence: CASRTGFGNQPQHF.

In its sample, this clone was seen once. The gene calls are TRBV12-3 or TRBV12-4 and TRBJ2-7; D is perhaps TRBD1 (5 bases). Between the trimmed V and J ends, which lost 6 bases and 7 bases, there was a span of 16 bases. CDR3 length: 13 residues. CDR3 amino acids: CASSGTSKGEQYF. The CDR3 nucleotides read TGTGCCAGCAGCGGAACCTCGAAGGGGGAGCAGTACTTC.

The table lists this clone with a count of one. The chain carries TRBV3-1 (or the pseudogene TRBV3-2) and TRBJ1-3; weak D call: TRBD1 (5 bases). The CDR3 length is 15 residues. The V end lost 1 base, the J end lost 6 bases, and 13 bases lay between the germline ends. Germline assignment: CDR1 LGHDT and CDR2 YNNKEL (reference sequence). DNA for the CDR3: TGTGCCAGCAGCCAAGGACAGCGGGTTAAAAACACCATATATTTT. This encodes CASSQGQRVKNTIYF.

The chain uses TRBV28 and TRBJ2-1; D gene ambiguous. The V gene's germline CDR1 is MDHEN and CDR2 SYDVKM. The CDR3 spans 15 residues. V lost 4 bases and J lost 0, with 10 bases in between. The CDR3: CASSWTASSYNEQFF. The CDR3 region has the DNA TGTGCCAGCAGTTGGACGGCGAGCTCCTACAATGAGCAGTTCTTC.